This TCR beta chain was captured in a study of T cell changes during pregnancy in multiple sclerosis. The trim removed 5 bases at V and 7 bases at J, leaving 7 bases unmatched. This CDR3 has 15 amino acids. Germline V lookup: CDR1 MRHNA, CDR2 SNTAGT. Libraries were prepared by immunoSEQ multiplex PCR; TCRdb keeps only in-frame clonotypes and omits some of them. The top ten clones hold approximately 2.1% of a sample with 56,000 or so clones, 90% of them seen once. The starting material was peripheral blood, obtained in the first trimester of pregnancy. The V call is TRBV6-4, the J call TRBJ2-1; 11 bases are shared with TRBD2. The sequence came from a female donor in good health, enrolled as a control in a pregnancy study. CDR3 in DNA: TGTGCCAGCAGTCAAGGAGGGACTAGCGGTAATGAGCAGTTCTTC. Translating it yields CASSQGGTSGNEQFF.